The 14 T cell receptor beta chains reported below all come from one sample, sequenced in a study of Graves' ophthalmopathy and Graves' hyperthyroidism (dated by TCRdb to between 2018 and 2020). Reads for this sample came from an Illumina HiSeq 2000. For repertoire sequencing, the TCR beta CDR3 regions were amplified from RNA transcripts. The first round of RT-PCR was done with HTBI primers and the Qiagen OneStep RT-PCR kit, and was followed by a second round of multiplex PCR, then size selection and purification. Using fastp at Q25 and MiXCR, TCRdb reprocessed the public reads and kept productive beta chains. One record per CDR3 amino acid sequence lists the most common genes and DNA. Here the sample has more than 15,000 distinct CDR3 sequences; 46% occur a single time. Less than 30% of the sample goes to the ten largest clones. Sequences were obtained from peripheral blood. These TCRs come from a woman aged 35 to 49 with stable Graves' hyperthyroidism. Donor details come from another sample of the same person, matched by shared clones.

This clonotype counts as medium-sized. The V call is TRBV7-2, the J call TRBJ2-7; a weak D match, TRBD1 (5 bases). The CDR3 totals 14 residues. V was cut by 5 bases and J by 6 bases, with 17 bases left in between. The germline V gene has CDR1 SGHTA and CDR2 FQGNSA. The CDR3 loop is CASSARDYRGEQYF. The CDR3 DNA is TGTGCCAGCAGCGCTAGAGATTATAGGGGCGAGCAGTACTTC.

This clonotype showed up just a few times. The J gene is TRBJ1-4, the V gene TRBV6-5, with 11 positions matching TRBD1. Trimming removed 2 bases from V and 9 bases from J; junction bases left unmatched: 8. Germline CDR1 and CDR2: MNHEY and SVGAGI. The CDR3 extends over 16 amino acids. This CDR3 is CASSYSSGTGGQKLFF. DNA of the CDR3: TGTGCCAGCAGTTACAGTTCCGGGACAGGGGGACAAAAACTGTTTTTT.

This clonotype has just one count. This may stem from a read error, because a much larger clone lies one nucleotide away. The chain recombines TRBV6-1 with TRBJ2-7; D is unresolved. Per germline, CDR1 MNHNS and CDR2 SASEGT. This CDR3 is 14 amino acids long. The CDR3 DNA follows: TGTGCCAGCAGGACCGGACGGGCCTCCTACAAGCAGTACTTC. Translated, it gives CASRTGRASYKQYF.

V usage is TRBV10-1 and J usage is TRBJ2-1; D possibly corresponds to TRBD1 (5 bases). CDR1 is WNHNN, CDR2 SYGVQD, per germline (reference sequence). CDR3 length equals 13 residues. The V end was cut by 2 bases, the J end by 8 bases, with 10 bases between. CDR3 in amino acids: CASSEDWGDEQFF. In nucleotides, the CDR3 is TGCGCCAGCAGTGAGGACTGGGGCGATGAGCAGTTCTTC.

CDR3 protein: CASRVRQGLHTF. CDR3 sequence (DNA): TGTGCCAGCAGAGTTCGACAGGGATTGCACACCTTC. The chain combines TRBV2 with TRBJ1-2; TRBD1 matches at 7 bases. The CDR3 runs to 12 residues. Germline V gene lookup returns CDR1 SNHLY and CDR2 FYNNEI. Unmatched junction bases numbered 10, after V lost 6 bases and J lost 12 bases.

The chain has TRBV20-1 and TRBJ2-2; TRBD2 matches 8 bases. This CDR3 has 14 amino acids. V trimming: 3 bases; J trimming: 1 base; junction bases outside the gene matches: 1. The germline V gene encodes CDR1 DFQATT and CDR2 SNEGSKA (reference sequence). The CDR3 loop is CSASSGVNTGELFF. CDR3 sequence (DNA): TGCAGTGCTAGTAGCGGGGTGAACACCGGGGAGCTGTTTTTT.

As for this clonotype: One end of the junction varies from germline; a read error may be responsible. The chain uses TRBV7-2 and TRBJ1-2; D is uncertain. The germline V gene has CDR1 SGHTA and CDR2 FQGNSA. CDR3 length: 13 residues. CDR3 loop: CASSICRNYDYTF. CDR3 DNA: TGTGCCAGCAGCATATGCAGGAACTATGACTACACCTTC. Full variable domain (rest looked up from reference TRBV7-2 and TRBJ1-2): GAGVSQSPSNKVTEKGKDVELRCDPISGHTALYWYRQSLGQGLEFLIYFQGNSAPDKSGLPSDRFSAERTGGSVSTLTIQRTQQEDSAVYLCASSICRNYDYTFGSGTRLTVV.

This chain joins TRBV2 and TRBJ2-1, with D tentatively TRBD2 (6 bases). Trimming removed 5 bases at V and 8 bases at J, with 25 bases between. This CDR3 contains 17 residues. CDR1 is SNHLY, CDR2 FYNNEI, per germline. As DNA, the CDR3 is TGTGCCAGCAGTCGGGAAGCTGGGGGGACCGCGAAGGATGAGCAGTTCTTC. Encoded protein: CASSREAGGTAKDEQFF.

This clonotype was seen at least ten times. This chain uses TRBV9 with TRBJ2-3, with D perhaps TRBD1 or TRBD2 (5 bases each). The CDR3 loop spans 16 amino acids. With 2 bases removed from V and 2 bases from J, the gap between germline ends came to 15 bases. CDR1 and CDR2 (germline): SGDLS, YYNGEE. The DNA of the CDR3 is TGTGCCAGCAGCGTTCTACCGGGGCCAAACACAGATACGCAGTATTTT. Protein product: CASSVLPGPNTDTQYF.

This clonotype has a single count. The chain links TRBV6-5 to TRBJ1-5; tentative D call: TRBD1 (6 bases). Germline CDR1 is MNHEY and CDR2 is SVGAGI. With 2 bases removed from V and 1 base from J, the gap between germline ends came to 9 bases. This CDR3 has 15 residues. The CDR3 DNA sequence: TGTGCCAGCAGTTACCGAGGGGGAAGCAATCAGCCCCAGCATTTT. Its protein is CASSYRGGSNQPQHF.

The genes are TRBV5-4 and TRBJ2-1, with 12 nucleotides matching TRBD2. Germline V gene lookup returns CDR1 SGHNT and CDR2 YYREEE (reference sequence). The CDR3 runs 15 residues. Unmatched junction bases numbered 6, after V lost 5 bases and J lost 6 bases. CDR3 in amino acids: CASRLGLAGFNEQFF. In nucleotides, the CDR3 is TGTGCCAGCAGGCTGGGACTAGCGGGCTTCAATGAGCAGTTCTTC. Together with reference TRBV5-4 and TRBJ2-1, the CDR3 gives the full variable domain: ETGVTQSPTHLIKTRGQQVTLRCSSQSGHNTVSWYQQALGQGPQFIFQYYREEENGRGNFPPRFSGLQFPNYSSELNVNALELDDSALYLCASRLGLAGFNEQFFGPGTRLTVL.

This clonotype was detected ten times or more. CDR3 sequence reads: CASSWAGTSGNNEQFF. CDR3 coding DNA: TGTGCCAGCAGTTGGGCCGGGACTAGCGGGAACAATGAGCAGTTCTTC. This sequence joins TRBV7-9 and TRBJ2-1; 13 bases map to TRBD2. V gave up 6 bases and J gave up 5 bases; unmatched junction bases: 7. The CDR3 is 16 amino acids. Germline-derived CDR1 and CDR2 are SEHNR and FQNEAQ (reference sequence).

This clonotype was detected ten times or more. As DNA, the CDR3 is TGTGCCAGCAGCTTAGCGTCGGGACAGGGGAGTGAAAAACTGTTTTTT. This sequence encodes CASSLASGQGSEKLFF. The V gene is TRBV7-9, the J gene TRBJ1-4, with 10 positions matching TRBD1. Germline V gene sequence: CDR1 SEHNR, CDR2 FQNEAQ (reference sequence). The CDR3 has 16 residues. V was pared by 0 bases and J by 7 bases, with 5 bases of the junction left unmatched.

The sample holds many counts of this clonotype. The chain is built from TRBV5-7 and TRBJ1-6; 9 bases are a match to TRBD1. TRBV5-7 qualifies as an ORF whose function is uncertain. J lost 10 bases, V lost 4 bases, and 6 bases had no gene match. This CDR3 is built from 14 residues. This CDR3 reads CASSAGTGFSPLHF. The CDR3 coding sequence is TGTGCCAGCAGCGCCGGGACAGGGTTCTCACCCCTCCACTTT.